These 20 T cell receptor beta chains share one sample of origin, sequenced in a study of T cell responses to AZD1222 COVID-19 vaccine (dated by TCRdb to the early 2020s). Library preparation employed the immunoSEQ multiplex PCR assay. TCRdb re-hosts the immuneACCESS table, in-frame sequences only. Its copies lack some clones; in the studies checked, an unresolved V gene accounts for under half of them, and the cause for the rest is not known. This sample comprises 80,000 or so clones, approximately 90% of them detected only once. Jointly, the top ten make up roughly 5.6% of the sample. What this sample's time point label stands for: baseline before first vaccination. The sequencing used peripheral blood, collected on day 0 of AZD1222 vaccination. These receptors were obtained from an adult in good health.

The chain employs TRBV7-2 and TRBJ2-3, with D possibly being TRBD2 (6 bases). The V and J ends lost 4 bases and 2 bases respectively, with 10 bases between them. CDR3 size: 14 residues. The germline V gene has CDR1 SGHTA and CDR2 FQGNSA. CDR3: CASSSAGYTDTQYF. CDR3 nucleotide sequence: TGTGCCAGCAGCTCGGCGGGATACACAGATACGCAGTATTTT.

The chain carries TRBV6-2 or TRBV6-3 and TRBJ2-5; perhaps D is TRBD1 or TRBD2 (5 bases each). Deletions cut 6 bases from V and 4 bases from J, with 9 bases between. Germline loops: CDR1 MNHEY, CDR2 SVGEGT. The CDR3 covers 12 residues. CDR3 sequence: CASSSRGETQYF. The CDR3 coding sequence is TGTGCCAGCAGCTCGAGGGGAGAGACCCAGTACTTC.

This chain joins TRBV4-3 and TRBJ1-6, with 9 bases fitting TRBD1. CDR3 size: 16 residues. Germline loops: CDR1 LGHNA, CDR2 YSLEER. V gave up 4 bases and J gave up 8 bases; unmatched junction bases: 9. Here the CDR3 DNA reads TGCGCCAGCAGCCGCACCCGGGACAGGGTTTATTCACCCCTCCACTTT. This codes for CASSRTRDRVYSPLHF.

This chain joins TRBV29-1 and TRBJ1-2; D call uncertain. Germline V lookup: CDR1 SQVTM, CDR2 ANQGSEA. The CDR3 totals 13 residues. V was cut by 7 bases and J by 8 bases, with 20 bases left in between. Written as DNA, the CDR3 is TGCAGCGGGTCGCTCGAGGTGCATCCAGGCTACACCTTC. Amino acid sequence: CSGSLEVHPGYTF.

The rearrangement joins TRBV12-3 or TRBV12-4 to TRBJ1-1; D ambiguous. The CDR3 is 13 amino acids. Deletions cut 6 bases from V and 0 bases from J, with 8 bases between. In DNA form, the CDR3 reads TGTGCCAGCAGCCCTAGAATGAACACTGAAGCTTTCTTT. Residues: CASSPRMNTEAFF.

This chain joins TRBV28 and TRBJ2-7; D remains ambiguous. The germline V gene has CDR1 MDHEN and CDR2 SYDVKM. The length of the CDR3 is 11 residues. Deletions cut 8 bases from V and 2 bases from J, with 7 bases between. Here the CDR3 DNA reads TGTGCCAGCGGTTCCGCCTACGAGCAGTACTTC. The encoded protein is CASGSAYEQYF.

This chain joins TRBV5-4 and TRBJ2-3; 8 bases match TRBD2. The length of the CDR3 is 15 residues. Germline V lookup: CDR1 SGHNT, CDR2 YYREEE (reference sequence). Losses at the gene ends were 5 bases for V and 0 bases for J; bases not matched to a gene: 5. The CDR3 bases are TGTGCCAGCAGGATTAGCGGGAAAAGCACAGATACGCAGTATTTT. Its protein is CASRISGKSTDTQYF.

This chain links TRBV4-1 with TRBJ2-1; 10 bases agree with TRBD2. This CDR3 has 18 amino acids. V trimming: 2 bases; J trimming: 6 bases; junction bases outside the gene matches: 13. CDR1 is MGHRA, CDR2 YSYEKL, per germline. The CDR3 protein is CASSQRKRLERGGNEQFF. In nucleotides, the CDR3 is TGCGCCAGCAGCCAACGGAAGAGGTTGGAGCGGGGGGGCAATGAGCAGTTCTTC.

The CDR3 DNA is TGTGCCAGCAGTGAAAGCCCCCGGGACAGGGGCAACAATGAGCAGTTCTTC. Protein sequence: CASSESPRDRGNNEQFF. V usage is TRBV6-1 and J usage is TRBJ2-1, with 10 bases matching TRBD1. V lost 2 bases to trimming and J lost 5 bases; unmatched junction nucleotides: 9. The CDR3 totals 17 residues. Germline V CDR1 and CDR2: MNHNS, SASEGT.

This clone was seen once. The chain couples TRBV14 to TRBJ1-2, with D possibly being TRBD1 (5 bases). Germline V gives CDR1 SGHDN, CDR2 FVKESK. V was pared by 2 bases and J by 7 bases, with 17 bases between. The CDR3 runs 15 residues. The CDR3 DNA follows: TGTGCCAGCAGCCAAAGGGGTTTCCTCCTAGGTGGCTACACCTTC. Translated: CASSQRGFLLGGYTF.

The chain joins TRBV6-4 to TRBJ1-1, with 9 bases that match TRBD1. Germline assignment: CDR1 MRHNA and CDR2 SNTAGT. The trim removed 4 bases at V and 6 bases at J, leaving 3 bases unmatched. The CDR3 has 13 amino acids. CDR3 amino acids: CASSVTGGSEAFF. The CDR3 nucleotides are TGTGCCAGCAGTGTTACAGGGGGCTCTGAAGCTTTCTTT.

This rearrangement joins TRBV14 to TRBJ1-1; D not resolved. This CDR3 has 12 amino acids. V gave up 8 bases and J gave up 5 bases, with 12 bases separating them. CDR1 and CDR2 from the germline V gene are SGHDN and FVKESK. The CDR3 protein is CASGTIGTEAFF. In nucleotides, the CDR3 is TGTGCCAGCGGTACCATCGGAACTGAAGCTTTCTTT.

This chain connects TRBV10-3 to TRBJ1-5; weak D call: TRBD1 (5 bases). V was clipped by 6 bases and J by 3 bases, with 9 bases between them. The CDR3 has 13 residues. Germline-derived CDR1 and CDR2 are ENHRY and SYGVKD. Written as DNA, the CDR3 is TGTGCCATCAGACGAGGGGACAATCAGCCCCAGCATTTT. This translates into CAIRRGDNQPQHF.

The chain is built from TRBV4-1 and TRBJ2-3, with D possibly matching TRBD2 (5 bases). V lost 0 bases, J lost 3 bases, and 13 bases lay in between. The CDR3 spans 16 residues. Germline V gene sequence: CDR1 MGHRA, CDR2 YSYEKL. The CDR3 is CASSQDPGLETDTQYF. The CDR3 coding sequence is TGCGCCAGCAGCCAAGACCCGGGGTTAGAGACAGATACGCAGTATTTT.

The chain couples TRBV5-4 to TRBJ2-5; 8 bases align to TRBD2. V lost 5 bases, J lost 6 bases, and 12 bases stayed unmatched. Per the germline V gene, CDR1 is SGHNT and CDR2 is YYREEE (reference sequence). CDR3 length: 15 amino acids. The CDR3, as DNA: TGTGCCAGCAGTTGGGGGGGACTAGAGATACAGACCCAGTACTTC. Amino acids: CASSWGGLEIQTQYF.

The gene calls are TRBV14 and TRBJ1-4; 7 bases map to TRBD1. The CDR3 extends over 16 amino acids. Per germline, CDR1 SGHDN and CDR2 FVKESK. Trimming removed 4 bases from V and 2 bases from J; junction bases left unmatched: 7. CDR3 bases: TGTGCCAGCAGCCTCACAGGGGAGGGGACTAATGAAAAACTGTTTTTT. The encoded protein is CASSLTGEGTNEKLFF.

The V and J genes are TRBV6-1 and TRBJ2-7; no definite D call. The germline V gene has CDR1 MNHNS and CDR2 SASEGT. This CDR3 spans 16 amino acids. V dropped 0 bases and J dropped 0 bases, with 12 bases sitting between them. The CDR3 coding sequence is TGTGCCAGCAGTGAAGCGCTACTTGCAGACTCCTACGAGCAGTACTTC. This encodes CASSEALLADSYEQYF.

CDR3 residues: CAVTQGAGTGELFF. In nucleotides, the CDR3 is TGTGCCGTAACCCAGGGGGCGGGCACCGGGGAGCTGTTTTTT. The V and J genes are TRBV7-8 and TRBJ2-2; 8 bases line up with TRBD1. The CDR3 covers 14 residues. V was pared by 11 bases and J by 4 bases, with 9 bases of the junction left unmatched. CDR1 SGHVS and CDR2 FQNEAQ come from the germline V gene. Using reference TRBV7-8 and TRBJ2-2 for the parts outside the CDR3, the full variable domain is GAGVSQSPRYKVAKRGQDVALRCDPISGHVSLFWYQQALGQGPEFLTYFQNEAQLDKSGLPSDRFFAERPEGSVSTLKIQRTQQEDSAVYLCAVTQGAGTGELFFGEGSRLTVL.

V usage is TRBV6-5 and J usage is TRBJ2-1, with D possibly being TRBD2 (7 bases). The CDR3 has 14 residues. Looked up from germline, CDR1 is MNHEY and CDR2 is SVGAGI. Trimming stripped 8 bases from V and 4 bases from J, with 15 bases between. The CDR3: CASQRGGAYNEQFF. CDR3 DNA: TGTGCCAGCCAGAGGGGGGGGGCGTACAATGAGCAGTTCTTC.

The genes are TRBV5-8 and TRBJ1-2; D call uncertain. Germline CDR1 and CDR2: SGHTS and YDEGEE. The CDR3 spans 14 residues. V was cut by 2 bases and J by 11 bases, with 19 bases left in between. The CDR3 DNA reads TGTGCCAGCAGCTTTTTGTCCGATTCCTTGGGGTACACCTTC. It specifies CASSFLSDSLGYTF.